This entry lists 10 T cell receptor beta chains sequenced from one sample in a study of CD8 T cells in ankylosing spondylitis. A single record per CDR3 protein comes from TCRdb applying MiXCR to the 5' RACE reads. The repertoire has about 480,000 distinct CDR3 sequences, approximately 17% of them found once; the top ten carry approximately 0.97%. These receptors have no known antigen. Regarding the study as a whole: For ankylosing spondylitis blood, a TCR beta motif of about eight highly homologous variants appeared characteristic.

The sample comprised blood, either unsorted or a sorted T cell fraction (not recorded which). These receptors all come from a male donor with ankylosing spondylitis.

The chain combines TRBV24-1 with TRBJ2-3; 10 bases match TRBD2. Germline V CDR1 and CDR2: KGHDR, SFDVKD. The length of the CDR3 is 15 residues. V lost 7 bases to trimming and J lost 4 bases; unmatched junction nucleotides: 7. CDR3 sequence (DNA): TGTGCCACCAGCGAAGCGGGGGGGAAGGCAGATACGCAGTATTTT. This sequence encodes CATSEAGGKADTQYF.

This clonotype was seen ten or more times. V gene TRBV24-1 combines with J gene TRBJ1-5; unclear D gene. CDR1 is KGHDR, CDR2 SFDVKD, per germline. This CDR3 is 15 amino acids long. Trimming cost V 12 bases and J 4 bases, with 21 bases left between them. The CDR3 loop reads CAVGSAAGKNQPQHF. Here the CDR3 DNA reads TGTGCCGTGGGGTCGGCGGCGGGGAAAAATCAGCCCCAGCATTTT.

This clonotype came up a few times. The chain is built from TRBV4-2 and TRBJ1-5; 9 nucleotides agree with TRBD1. The J segment lost 4 bases and the V segment lost 5 bases, leaving 6 bases of the junction unmatched. From germline, CDR1 is LGHNA and CDR2 YNFKEQ. The CDR3 extends over 15 amino acids. CDR3 in DNA: TGTGCCAGCAGCTACGGGACAGGGATAAATCAGCCCCAGCATTTT. This codes for CASSYGTGINQPQHF.

The genes are TRBV4-3 and TRBJ2-2; 11 nucleotides match TRBD2. This CDR3 spans 16 amino acids. V gave up 2 bases and J gave up 3 bases; unmatched junction bases: 2. Germline assignment: CDR1 LGHNA and CDR2 YSLEER. CDR3 residues: CASSQMGLADTGELFF. CDR3 coding DNA: TGCGCCAGCAGCCAAATGGGACTAGCGGACACCGGGGAGCTGTTTTTT.

The chain recombines TRBV6-1 with TRBJ2-7; D could derive from TRBD1 or TRBD2 (5 bases each). Trimming cost V 8 bases and J 4 bases, with 18 bases left between them. The CDR3 is made up of 14 amino acids. The V gene's germline CDR1 is MNHNS and CDR2 SASEGT. The CDR3 DNA follows: TGTGCCAGCCAACCCACAGGAGGACCTTACGAGCAGTACTTC. This encodes CASQPTGGPYEQYF.

The gene calls are TRBV20-1 and TRBJ2-3; D remains unclear. CDR3 length equals 12 residues. The germline gives CDR1 DFQATT, CDR2 SNEGSKA (reference sequence). Trimming cost V 5 bases and J 0 bases, with 6 bases left between them. The CDR3 reads CSAHTSTDTQYF. The CDR3 DNA is TGCAGTGCTCACACGAGCACAGATACGCAGTATTTT.

In this sample, this clonotype turned up a few times. The chain links TRBV4-3 to TRBJ2-7; TRBD1 matches at 8 bases. This CDR3 spans 15 amino acids. Germline trimming cut 3 bases from V and 1 base from J; bases unmatched to any gene: 5. Germline V CDR1 and CDR2: LGHNA, YSLEER. The DNA of the CDR3 is TGCGCCAGCAGCCATCTGACAGGGGTGTCCTACGAGCAGTACTTC. It codes for CASSHLTGVSYEQYF.

In its sample, this clonotype was seen many times. The chain couples TRBV10-3 to TRBJ2-1; D perhaps matches TRBD2 (5 bases). Trimming stripped 5 bases from V and 7 bases from J, with 15 bases between. This CDR3 has 14 amino acids. CDR1 and CDR2 from the germline V gene are ENHRY and SYGVKD. The CDR3 protein is CAISRDYSLNEQFF. In nucleotides, the CDR3 is TGTGCCATCAGTCGAGACTATAGCTTAAATGAGCAGTTCTTC.

The chain carries TRBV5-6 and TRBJ1-4; D ambiguous. V dropped 4 bases and J dropped 6 bases, with 7 bases sitting between them. The CDR3 runs to 12 residues. Germline lookup yields CDR1 SGHDT and CDR2 YYEEEE. CDR3 protein: CASSVGDEKLFF. CDR3 nucleotide sequence: TGTGCCAGCAGCGTGGGTGATGAAAAACTGTTTTTT.

J is TRBJ2-3 and V is TRBV18; TRBD2 is a possible D gene (7 bases). This CDR3 region has 15 residues. The V end was cut by 6 bases, the J end by 2 bases, with 15 bases between. Germline V gives CDR1 KGHSH, CDR2 LQKENI. CDR3 DNA: TGTGCCAGCTCGCTGGCGGGGGCCCCCACAGATACGCAGTATTTT. This encodes CASSLAGAPTDTQYF.